This TCR beta chain was obtained from a study of blood T cell repertoires in COVID-19. Study context: Spain, Italy and the United States supplied samples that represented acute and convalescent COVID-19. The cDNA or gDNA used as material had been derived from T cells, B-cell-depleted T cells, or PBMCs.

Per the original data handling: Amplification from reference gene primers served as the basis for estimated nucleated cell counts. This table comes from immunoSEQ multiplex PCR, and its TCRdb copy is limited to in-frame clones, with some not included. V and J calls and clone size are given by that table; D and trimming were obtained from the DNA. The table records fewer than 250,000 clones, about four fifths of them present only once. Germline CDR1 MNHEY, CDR2 SMNVEV (reference sequence). CDR3 length equals 16 residues. Trimming removed 5 bases from V and 5 bases from J; junction bases left unmatched: 12.

The sample was peripheral blood. V is TRBV27 and J is TRBJ2-5; 9 bases are a match to TRBD2. This clonotype was obtained from a man over 45 with active or convalescent COVID-19. CDR3 bases: TGTGCCAGCAGTCTACAAAGTAGCGGGGGTGGGGAGACCCAGTACTTC. This translates into CASSLQSSGGGETQYF.